Listed below are T cell receptor beta chains from one sample, sequenced in a study of Graves' ophthalmopathy and Graves' hyperthyroidism. TCRdb re-derived calls from the multiplex PCR reads in MiXCR, one entry per CDR3 protein. The sample records roughly 1.1 million distinct CDR3 sequences, about 40% being singletons. The sequencing input was peripheral blood or thyroid tissue (not recorded which). The receptors originated from an adult man with Graves' hyperthyroidism. CDR3s leave out the opening cysteine and the closing phenylalanine or tryptophan. The order of the fields is V gene, CDR3 length, J gene, CDR3 protein.

TRBV7-8	12	TRBJ2-5	ASSLRRSQETQY
TRBV20-1	12	TRBJ1-2	SARSYRGQGGYT
TRBV7-9	16	TRBJ1-2	ASSLEGGDSRVGYGYT
TRBV2	11	TRBJ1-2	AGRLSANYGYT
TRBV19	14	TRBJ2-6	ASSIRDRSGANALT
TRBV30	11	TRBJ2-7	AWSPRQDYEQY
TRBV24-1	11	TRBJ2-3	ATSDVGADTQY
TRBV19	12	TRBJ2-6	ASNQKTGENTEA
TRBV5-1	11	TRBJ1-1	ASSQDVNTEAF
TRBV27	13	TRBJ2-7	ASSLGTGLADEQY
TRBV7-2	13	TRBJ1-2	ASSSSGQGADGYT
TRBV5-1	13	TRBJ2-2	ASSLQGQKSGELF
TRBV19	15	TRBJ2-7	ASSMGTGLAGLYEQY
TRBV5-6	10	TRBJ2-7	ASSPGYHEQY
TRBV12-3/TRBV12-4	13	TRBJ1-4	ASTIFGTGDEKLF
TRBV2	14	TRBJ2-2	ASSLGTSGSSGELF
TRBV4-3	13	TRBJ1-2	ASSQAGGQSYGYT
TRBV2	8	TRBJ1-2	ASRAYGYT
TRBV9	12	TRBJ2-5	ASSAGGMGETQY
TRBV25-1	11	TRBJ2-7	ASSLGVQGEQY
TRBV11-2	11	TRBJ1-2	ASSLWRAGGYT
TRBV7-9	11	TRBJ2-7	ASSSGWAYEQY
TRBV7-9	13	TRBJ2-5	ASSFQWDSQETQY